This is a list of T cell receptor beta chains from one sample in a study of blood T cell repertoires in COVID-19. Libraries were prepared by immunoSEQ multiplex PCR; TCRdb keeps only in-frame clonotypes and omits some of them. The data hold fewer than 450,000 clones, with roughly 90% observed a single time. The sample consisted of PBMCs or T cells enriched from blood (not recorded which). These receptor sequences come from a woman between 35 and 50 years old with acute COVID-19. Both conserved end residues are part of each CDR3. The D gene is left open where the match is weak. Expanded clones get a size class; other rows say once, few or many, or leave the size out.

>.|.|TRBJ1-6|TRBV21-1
TGTGCCAGCAGCAAAGTTAACAGGGACGATTCACCCCTCCACTTT
CASSKVNRDDSPLHF
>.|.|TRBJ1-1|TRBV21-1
TGTGCCAGCAGCAAAGCGCTTAGAAACACTGAAGCTTTCTTT
CASSKALRNTEAFF
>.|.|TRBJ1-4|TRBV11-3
TGTGCCAGCAGCTTGCGATCTGGGGCTGGAGAAAAACTGTTTTTT
CASSLRSGAGEKLFF
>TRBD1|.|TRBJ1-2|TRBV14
TGTGCCAGCAGCCAAGATGCGGGACAGTACTATGGCTACACCTTC
CASSQDAGQYYGYTF
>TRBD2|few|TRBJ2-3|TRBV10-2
TGCGCCAGCAGTGTCATACTAGCGGGGGGGCCCGGGGATACGCAGTATTTT
CASSVILAGGPGDTQYF
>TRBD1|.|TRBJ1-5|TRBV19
TGTGCCAGTAGCATGGGACAGAATCAGCCCCAGCATTTT
CASSMGQNQPQHF
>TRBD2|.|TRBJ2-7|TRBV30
TGTGCCTGGAGCGCGGGGGGGCGGGCGCAGTACTTC
CAWSAGGRAQYF
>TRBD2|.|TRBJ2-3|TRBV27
TGTGCCAGCAGTTTGCTAGCGGGGGGAAGGGATACGCAGTATTTT
CASSLLAGGRDTQYF
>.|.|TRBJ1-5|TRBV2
TGTGCCAGCAGTGCCTCAGGGGCTCATCAGCCCCAGCATTTT
CASSASGAHQPQHF
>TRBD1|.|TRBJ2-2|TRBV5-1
TGCGCCAGCAGCTGGGACAGGGTGAGCGGGGAGCTGTTTTTT
CASSWDRVSGELFF
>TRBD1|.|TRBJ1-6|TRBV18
TGTGCCAGCTCAGTCGACAGGGTAGAAAACGATTCACCCCTCCACTTT
CASSVDRVENDSPLHF
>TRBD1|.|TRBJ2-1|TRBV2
TGTGCCAGCAGGGACAGGGGGGCCTACAATGAGCAGTTCTTC
CASRDRGAYNEQFF
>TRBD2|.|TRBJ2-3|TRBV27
TGTGCCAGCAGAGGGACTAGCGGGGGAGCTACGCAGTATTTT
CASRGTSGGATQYF
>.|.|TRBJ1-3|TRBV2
TGTGCCAGCAGGGCCTCTGGAAACACCATATATTTT
CASRASGNTIYF
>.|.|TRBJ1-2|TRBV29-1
TGCAGCGTTGAAGATCCCTGGAGAGGCTACACCTTC
CSVEDPWRGYTF
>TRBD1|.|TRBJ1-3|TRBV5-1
TGCGCCAGCAGCTTGACAGGGGCTGGAAACACCATATATTTT
CASSLTGAGNTIYF
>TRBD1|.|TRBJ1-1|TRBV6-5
TGTGCCAGCAGGCGGGACAGTTTCTACACTGAAGCTTTCTTT
CASRRDSFYTEAFF
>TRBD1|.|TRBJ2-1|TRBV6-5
TGTGCCAGCAGTAAACGGACAGGGGGCGATGAGCAGTTCTTC
CASSKRTGGDEQFF
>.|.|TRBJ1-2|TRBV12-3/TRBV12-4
TGTGCCAGCAGTGGGGCAGCCCTCTATGGCTACACCTTC
CASSGAALYGYTF
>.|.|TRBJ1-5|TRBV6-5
TGTGCCAGCAGGCCACAGGGATATAGCAATCAGCCCCAGCATTTT
CASRPQGYSNQPQHF
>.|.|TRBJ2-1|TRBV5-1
TGCGCCAGCAGCCCGCGATCTAGACCCGACTACAATGAGCAGTTCTTC
CASSPRSRPDYNEQFF
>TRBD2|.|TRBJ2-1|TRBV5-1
TGCGCCAGCAGCTCAGCGGGGGGGTTTGAGCAGTTCTTC
CASSSAGGFEQFF
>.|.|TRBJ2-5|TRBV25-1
TGTGCCAGCAGTGCCGGGGAGACCCAGTACTTC
CASSAGETQYF
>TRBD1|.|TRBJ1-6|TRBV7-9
TGTGCCAGCAGCCCAGGGACAGGTCGGCCAAATTCACCCCTCCACTTT
CASSPGTGRPNSPLHF
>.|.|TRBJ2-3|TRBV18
TGTGCGGGAGGTGAGACGGACGGCACAGATACGCAGTATTTT
CAGGETDGTDTQYF
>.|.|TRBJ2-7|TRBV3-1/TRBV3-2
TGTGCCAGCAGCCAAGTAGTAATCCCCTACGAGCAGTACTTC
CASSQVVIPYEQYF
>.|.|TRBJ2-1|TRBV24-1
TGTGCCACCAGTGACCCACAGGATGAGCAGTTCTTC
CATSDPQDEQFF
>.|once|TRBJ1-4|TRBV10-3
TGTGCCATCAGTGAGTCGCGGACTGGACCCGAAAAACTGTTTTTT
CAISESRTGPEKLFF
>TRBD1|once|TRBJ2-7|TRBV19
TGTGCCAGTAGTCCAACAGGGGGCTACGAGCAGTACTTC
CASSPTGGYEQYF
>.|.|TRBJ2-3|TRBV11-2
TGTGCCACTCGAAGTCTAATAAGCACAGATACGCAGTATTTT
CATRSLISTDTQYF
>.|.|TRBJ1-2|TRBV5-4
TGTGCCAGCAGCTCACAGGTAACAGCTAACTATGGCTACACCTTC
CASSSQVTANYGYTF
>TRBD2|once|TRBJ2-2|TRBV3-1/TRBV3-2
TGTGCCAGCAGCCAAGTGTCGGGGGGCACCGGGGAGCTGTTTTTT
CASSQVSGGTGELFF